The rows below give T cell receptor beta chains drawn from one sample of a study of T cell changes during pregnancy in multiple sclerosis. Here immunoSEQ multiplex PCR was the method, and the copy in TCRdb shows in-frame clones only, minus some. The data contain 35,000 to 55,000 clones, 80% to 95% of them singletons. The sequencing used CD4+ T cells from peripheral blood mononuclear cells, collected before pregnancy. These receptor sequences come from a female donor with multiple sclerosis, enrolled in a pregnancy study. Both conserved end residues are part of each CDR3. The D gene is left open where the match is weak. A row's size may be missing; if present it is once, few, many or a size class.

>TRBD2|NA|TRBV5-6|TRBJ2-7
TGTGCCAGCAGCTCAGCGGGGGGGCCCGGGTACGAGCAGTACTTC
CASSSAGGPGYEQYF
>TRBD2|NA|TRBV5-1|TRBJ2-7
TGCGCCAGCAGCCAGACTAGCGGGAGTAGGTACGAGCAGTACTTC
CASSQTSGSRYEQYF
>NA|once|TRBV30|TRBJ2-6
TGTGCCTGGAGTTGGACGGGGGGGGCCAACGTCCTGACTTTC
CAWSWTGGANVLTF
>NA|NA|TRBV10-3|TRBJ1-1
TGTGCCACCTCACAGGGCGCTGAAGCTTTCTTT
CATSQGAEAFF
>TRBD1|NA|TRBV5-1|TRBJ1-2
TGCGCCAGCAGCTTGGTCCCCGGGACAGGGAACTATGGCTACACCTTC
CASSLVPGTGNYGYTF
>NA|NA|TRBV5-4|TRBJ2-1
TGTGCCAGCAGCACAGTGGGGGGACGGGATGAGCAGTTCTTC
CASSTVGGRDEQFF
>TRBD2|NA|TRBV5-1|TRBJ2-1
TGCGCCAGCGATACTAGCGGGAGGGGTAATGAGCAGTTCTTC
CASDTSGRGNEQFF
>NA|NA|TRBV29-1|TRBJ2-7
TGCAGCGTTCAGGGCTCGGTATACGAGCAGTACTTC
CSVQGSVYEQYF
>NA|NA|TRBV19|TRBJ2-7
TGTGCCAGTAGTGGACAGTACGAGCAGTACTTC
CASSGQYEQYF
>NA|NA|TRBV30|TRBJ1-2
TGTGCCTGGAGTTCCCCGGGGGAGGGCGTGGAGGGCTACACCTTC
CAWSSPGEGVEGYTF
>TRBD1|NA|TRBV2|TRBJ2-7
TGTGCCAGCAGTGAAAACAGGGGGCCAAACTACGAGCAGTACTTC
CASSENRGPNYEQYF
>NA|NA|TRBV4-3|TRBJ1-1
TGCGCCAGCAGCCAAGACCCGACGGGTGAAGCTTTCTTT
CASSQDPTGEAFF
>TRBD2|NA|TRBV12-5|TRBJ2-3
TGTGCTAGTGGTTTGGTAAGACTAGCGGGGGGGGGTTTCACAGATACGCAGTATTTT
CASGLVRLAGGGFTDTQYF
>TRBD1|NA|TRBV19|TRBJ1-4
TGTGCCAGTACCGGGACAGCTATTAATGAAAAACTGTTTTTT
CASTGTAINEKLFF
>TRBD1|few|TRBV20-1|TRBJ1-2
TGCAGTGCGCGGACAGGGGGCGGCTACACCTTC
CSARTGGGYTF
>NA|NA|TRBV19|TRBJ1-1
TGTGCCAGTATCGGGCGCGGGGGGGACACTGAAGCTTTCTTT
CASIGRGGDTEAFF
>NA|NA|TRBV7-3|TRBJ2-1
TGTGCCAGCAGCCCAATAAGCGGTGGCGCCGAGCAGTTCTTC
CASSPISGGAEQFF
>TRBD1|NA|TRBV4-1|TRBJ1-4
TGCGCCAGCAGCCCCACGACAGGGTATAATGAAAAACTGTTTTTT
CASSPTTGYNEKLFF
>TRBD1|NA|TRBV4-1|TRBJ1-2
TGCGCCAGCAGCCAAGCTGAGGGACAGCTGCCTTGGGGGTATGGCTACACCTTC
CASSQAEGQLPWGYGYTF
>TRBD1|NA|TRBV11-3|TRBJ2-1
TGTGCCAGCAGCAAGGACAGGTCTAATGAGCAGTTCTTC
CASSKDRSNEQFF
>TRBD1|NA|TRBV14|TRBJ2-5
TGTGCCAGCAGCCAAACAGGGGGCAGAGAGACCCAGTACTTC
CASSQTGGRETQYF
>NA|NA|TRBV6-5|TRBJ2-7
TGTGCCAGCAGTTCCGTACCCACTTCCAAGGAGCAGTACTTC
CASSSVPTSKEQYF